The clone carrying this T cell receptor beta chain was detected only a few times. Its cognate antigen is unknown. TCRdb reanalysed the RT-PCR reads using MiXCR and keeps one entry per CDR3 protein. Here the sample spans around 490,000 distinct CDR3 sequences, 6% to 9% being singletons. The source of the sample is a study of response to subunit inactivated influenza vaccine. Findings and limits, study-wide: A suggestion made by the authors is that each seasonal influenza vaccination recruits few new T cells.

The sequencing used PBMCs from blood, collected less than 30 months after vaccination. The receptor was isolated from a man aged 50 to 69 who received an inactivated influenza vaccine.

The CDR3 sequence: CSARTPQETQYF. CDR3 DNA sequence: TGCAGTGCTAGGACCCCGCAAGAGACCCAGTACTTC. V is TRBV20-1 and J is TRBJ2-5; D is uncertain. The CDR3 runs 12 residues. Germline CDR1 is DFQATT and CDR2 is SNEGSKA (reference sequence). V lost 3 bases, J lost 2 bases, and 7 bases lay in between.